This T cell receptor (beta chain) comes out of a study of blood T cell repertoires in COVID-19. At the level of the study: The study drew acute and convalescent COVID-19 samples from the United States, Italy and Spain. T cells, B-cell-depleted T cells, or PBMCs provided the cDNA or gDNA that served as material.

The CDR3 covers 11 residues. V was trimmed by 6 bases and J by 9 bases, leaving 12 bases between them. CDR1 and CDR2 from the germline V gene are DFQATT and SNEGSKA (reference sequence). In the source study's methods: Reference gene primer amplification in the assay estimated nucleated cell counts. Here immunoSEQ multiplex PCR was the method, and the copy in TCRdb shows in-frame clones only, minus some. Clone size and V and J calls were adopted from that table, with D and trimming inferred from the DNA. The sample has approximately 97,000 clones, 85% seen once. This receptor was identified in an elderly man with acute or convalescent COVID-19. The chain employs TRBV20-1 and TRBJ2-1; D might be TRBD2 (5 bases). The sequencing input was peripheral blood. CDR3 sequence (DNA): TGCAGTGCCCTTGGACTCGGTGAGCAGTTCTTC. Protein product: CSALGLGEQFF.